The entry that follows covers one T cell receptor (beta chain) sequence. Its antigen is currently not known. No much larger clonotype is one base removed from it; base qualities were not supplied. For sequencing of the TCRbeta CDR3 region, genomic DNA was extracted from the sorted cells. The immunoSEQ Assay was used to sequence the TCRbeta CDR3 regions. TCRdb took over this immuneACCESS table, retaining in-frame rearrangements with V and J assigned. Such tables are incomplete; in checked studies, under half of the missing clones stem from an unresolved V gene, and the remainder is unexplained. The sample table lists about 100,000 clones, 89% of them with a count of one. The top ten clonotypes cover approximately 0.16% of the sample. The trial excluded patients who had a history of autoimmune disease or who were on systemic immunosuppression. In every dose cohort, peripheral blood was drawn for TCR sequencing at baseline, cycle 4 day 1, and cycle 7 day 1. Samples were obtained from an open-label, multicenter, first-in-human phase I dose-escalation trial of ivuxolimab. Adults with locally advanced or metastatic head and neck squamous cell, hepatocellular, melanoma or renal cell carcinoma were enrolled in the trial. CD4+ and CD8+ T cells were sorted separately from peripheral blood before TCR sequencing.

These data belong to a study of OX40 agonist ivuxolimab in advanced cancers. General notes on the study: Ivuxolimab was a fully human IgG2 agonistic monoclonal antibody targeting the costimulatory receptor OX40 (CD134). Intravenous ivuxolimab was administered to patients every 2 weeks at six dose levels: 0.01, 0.1, 0.3, 1.5, 3 and 10 mg/kg. Of the approximately 54 dose-escalation patients, hepatocellular carcinoma was present in around 20, melanoma in some 15, renal cell carcinoma in 9 and head and neck cancer in 9. The dose-escalation cohort was around 83% male with a mean age of approximately 60 years, ranging from 23 to 79. Patients were allowed to have had prior anti-PD-1, anti-PD-L1 or anti-CTLA-4 therapy, and more than 35% of the dose-escalation patients had been treated with checkpoint inhibitors. Partial responses occurred in three dose-escalation patients: two with cutaneous melanoma and one with hepatocellular carcinoma. The purpose of peripheral TCRbeta sequencing was to test whether ivuxolimab changed TCR sequence diversity and led to clonal T-cell expansion. The paper reports the monotherapy dose-escalation portion (N of about 52 patients) of the phase I ivuxolimab trial. What the study reported, not specific to this receptor: Low levels of normalized T-cell clonal expansion were also seen in some patients who did not respond. Which antigens the clonally expanded peripheral T cells were specific for was not determined. At doses of 0.1 to 3.0 mg/kg, clonal expansion of both CD4+ and CD8+ blood T cells was observed from baseline to week 6. On average, CD8+ T cells showed more expanded clones than CD4+ T cells after ivuxolimab. In the 0.1-3.0 mg/kg groups, partial responders were among the patients with the lowest normalized peripheral clonal expansion, particularly in CD8+ T cells.

From its cysteine to its phenylalanine, the CDR3 spans 12 amino acids. The CDR3 DNA has 36 bases and is translated from base 1. CDR1 and CDR2 (GTSNPN, SVGIG) derive from the germline V gene (reference sequence). The trim is 3 bases for V and 9 bases for J, with a gap of 9 bases between the germline ends. Recombination linked TRBV30 to TRBJ1-6; the D segment cannot be called with confidence. The starting material was CD4+ or CD8+ T cells sorted from blood, obtained in a trial of the OX40 agonist ivuxolimab. This sequence originates from an adult with an advanced solid tumor such as melanoma, head and neck, liver or kidney cancer. The CDR3 amino acid sequence is: CAWRLEGSPLHF. The DNA reads as follows: TGTGCCTGGAGGTTAGAAGGTTCACCCCTCCACTTT.